This paragraph reports one TCR beta chain. The data are from a study of shared clonotypes between healthy human individuals. The donor population consisted of healthy HIV-negative adults with no recent acute infections or vaccinations. Using immunoSEQ multiplex PCR, the repertoire was profiled, and TCRdb retains in-frame clones only, with some absent. In the table there are 520,000 or so clones, approximately 85% of which are singletons. This CDR3 is 15 amino acids long. Germline lookup yields CDR1 MNHEY and CDR2 SVGAGI. V shed 2 bases, J shed 4 bases, and the junction held 4 bases outside the gene matches.

The source material was PBMCs. The TCR comes from a woman in her 40s in good health. Some clones in this sample may be carry-over from other donors' samples. The chain recombines TRBV6-5 with TRBJ2-1; 8 bases agree with TRBD2. The CDR3 spells CASSYELAEYNEQFF. The CDR3 DNA follows: TGTGCCAGCAGTTACGAACTAGCGGAATACAATGAGCAGTTCTTC.